These 18 T cell receptor beta chains originate from one sample sequenced in a study of T cell responses to AZD1222 COVID-19 vaccine. Only in-frame clones appear in the TCRdb table, and some are missing; sequencing was by immunoSEQ multiplex PCR. The sample records roughly 100,000 clones, about 86% being singletons. The sample here was peripheral blood, taken on day 0 of AZD1222 vaccination. These receptors were collected from an adult in good health.

On this clone itself: Other DNA sequences of this sample code for an identical CDR3. This chain links TRBV3-1 (or the pseudogene TRBV3-2) with TRBJ2-2; D is undetermined. Germline-derived CDR1 and CDR2 are LGHDT and YNNKEL (reference sequence). V lost 3 bases, J lost 1 base, and 0 bases lay in between. The CDR3 extends over 12 amino acids. CDR3 DNA: TGTGCCAGCAGCCAGAACACCGGGGAGCTGTTTTTT. It yields the protein CASSQNTGELFF.

The chain carries TRBV6-5 and TRBJ1-1; 12 bases match TRBD1. Germline V gene data show CDR1 as MNHEY and CDR2 as SVGAGI. J lost 4 bases, V lost 6 bases, and 6 bases had no gene match. CDR3 length: 15 residues. CDR3 sequence reads: CASRPGQGASTEAFF. CDR3 coding DNA: TGTGCCAGCAGGCCGGGACAGGGGGCGTCCACTGAAGCTTTCTTT.

The chain employs TRBV7-2 and TRBJ2-1; 8 bases line up with TRBD2. The ends lost 7 bases at V and 5 bases at J; junction bases unmatched: 13. The CDR3 extends over 16 amino acids. The germline V gene encodes CDR1 SGHTA and CDR2 FQGNSA. Here the CDR3 reads CASTHSVSSGDNEQFF. The CDR3, as DNA: TGTGCCAGCACCCACAGCGTGAGTAGCGGGGACAATGAGCAGTTCTTC.

The rearrangement joins TRBV3-1 (or the pseudogene TRBV3-2) to TRBJ2-5; D remains ambiguous. The V gene's germline CDR1 is LGHDT and CDR2 YNNKEL (reference sequence). The CDR3 totals 12 residues. Between the trimmed V and J ends, which lost 2 bases and 4 bases, there was a span of 5 bases. CDR3 protein: CASSQWGETQYF. CDR3 sequence (DNA): TGTGCCAGCAGCCAATGGGGAGAGACCCAGTACTTC.

This CDR3 is CASLLTGNTEAFF. Written as DNA, the CDR3 is TGTGCCAGTCTCCTGACAGGGAACACTGAAGCTTTCTTT. The V and J genes are TRBV28 and TRBJ1-1; D may be TRBD1 (6 bases). Trimming removed 9 bases at V and 1 base at J, with 12 bases between. CDR3 length: 13 residues. Germline CDR1 reads MDHEN; CDR2 reads SYDVKM.

The chain combines TRBV15 with TRBJ1-1, with a tentative D call TRBD1 (6 bases). The CDR3 has 15 residues. The V gene lost 2 bases and the J gene lost 10 bases, with 20 bases spanning the gap. Germline V gene data show CDR1 as LNHNV and CDR2 as YYDKDF (reference sequence). For the CDR3, the DNA is TGTGCCACCAGCAGATTAACAGGGTACGAAGTCGGAGCTTTCTTT. It codes for CATSRLTGYEVGAFF.

This clone came up a few times. This chain links TRBV6-1 with TRBJ2-1; D may correspond to TRBD1 or TRBD2 (6 bases each). CDR3 length: 13 amino acids. Trimming took off 5 bases at V and 12 bases at J, with 17 bases between the two ends. Per germline, CDR1 MNHNS and CDR2 SASEGT. In nucleotides, the CDR3 is TGTGCCAGCAGTACTACTGGGGGGCAAGGGCAGTTCTTC. Translated, it gives CASSTTGGQGQFF.

This chain links TRBV4-1 with TRBJ1-1; D is unclear. The CDR3 is made up of 15 amino acids. V lost 2 bases and J lost 4, with 14 bases in between. Germline CDR1 reads MGHRA; CDR2 reads YSYEKL. The CDR3 sequence: CASSQYQSWVTEAFF. The CDR3 DNA sequence: TGCGCCAGCAGCCAATATCAATCATGGGTCACTGAAGCTTTCTTT.

This clone is termed medium-sized. The rearrangement uses TRBV28 and TRBJ2-1; D possibly uses TRBD1 or TRBD2 (5 bases each). The V gene's germline CDR1 is MDHEN and CDR2 SYDVKM. The V gene lost 6 bases and the J gene lost 10 bases, with 25 bases spanning the gap. The CDR3 is made up of 16 amino acids. The CDR3 DNA sequence: TGTGCCAGCAGCCTACGGGGCCGGGCTACCCTTAAGGAGCAGTTCTTC. As protein: CASSLRGRATLKEQFF.

This chain connects TRBV28 to TRBJ2-2; D might be TRBD2 (7 bases). Between the trimmed V and J ends, which lost 4 bases and 2 bases, there was a span of 17 bases. Germline loops: CDR1 MDHEN, CDR2 SYDVKM. This CDR3 region has 17 residues. CDR3 in amino acids: CASSSLGGATNTGELFF. CDR3 sequence (DNA): TGTGCCAGCAGTTCGTTAGGGGGGGCTACCAACACCGGGGAGCTGTTTTTT. Looking up the rest from reference TRBV28 and TRBJ2-2 gives the full variable domain: DVKVTQSSRYLVKRTGEKVFLECVQDMDHENMFWYRQDPGLGLRLIYFSYDVKMKEKGDIPEGYSVSREKKERFSLILESASTNQTSMYLCASSSLGGATNTGELFFGEGSRLTVL.

The J gene is TRBJ1-3, the V gene TRBV9, with 7 positions matching TRBD1. V was pared by 4 bases and J by 2 bases, with 3 bases of the junction left unmatched. Per germline, CDR1 SGDLS and CDR2 YYNGEE. The CDR3 has 14 residues. The CDR3 DNA is TGTGCCAGCAGCAGGGGGCAGACTGGAAACACCATATATTTT. Its translation is CASSRGQTGNTIYF.

This rearrangement joins TRBV4-1 to TRBJ1-2, with D tentatively TRBD1 (5 bases). Per germline, CDR1 MGHRA and CDR2 YSYEKL. There are 17 residues in the CDR3. V was pared by 0 bases and J by 0 bases, with 14 bases between. CDR3 coding DNA: TGCGCCAGCAGCCAAGATCAAATGACAGTTTCTAACTATGGCTACACCTTC. Translation: CASSQDQMTVSNYGYTF.

The V gene is TRBV15, the J gene TRBJ1-5, with D unresolved. The germline V and J ends were trimmed by 0 bases and 4 bases, with 10 bases remaining between them. Germline V gene sequence: CDR1 LNHNV, CDR2 YYDKDF (reference sequence). This CDR3 has 15 amino acids. CDR3: CATSREGRVNQPQHF. Here the CDR3 DNA reads TGTGCCACCAGCAGAGAAGGACGCGTTAATCAGCCCCAGCATTTT.

In this sample, this clone turned up once. V is TRBV27 and J is TRBJ1-1, with a tentative D call TRBD1 (5 bases). The CDR3 totals 14 residues. V was clipped by 8 bases and J by 0 bases, with 13 bases between them. In germline, CDR1 is MNHEY, CDR2 SMNVEV (reference sequence). This CDR3 is CASRGYFMNTEAFF. The CDR3 DNA sequence: TGTGCCAGCCGGGGCTACTTTATGAACACTGAAGCTTTCTTT.

V and J are TRBV29-1 and TRBJ2-5; D is unclear. The CDR3 extends over 13 amino acids. The V end lost 4 bases, the J end lost 8 bases, and 17 bases lay between the germline ends. Germline CDR1 SQVTM, CDR2 ANQGSEA. The CDR3 coding sequence is TGCAGCGTTGTTAGTACCCTGCTAGACACCCAGTACTTC. Its protein is CSVVSTLLDTQYF.

This clone has more than one count but fewer than ten. V usage is TRBV6-2 or TRBV6-3 and J usage is TRBJ1-2; the D gene is possibly TRBD1 (5 bases). CDR1 is MNHEY, CDR2 SVGEGT, per germline. The CDR3 has 17 amino acids. The ends were cut back, 6 bases at V and 2 bases at J, with 22 bases in the middle. CDR3 loop: CASSPPRQSTPNYGYTF. The CDR3, as DNA: TGTGCCAGCAGCCCTCCCCGACAGAGCACCCCCAACTATGGCTACACCTTC.

This clone has only a few counts. The CDR3 nucleotides are TGTGCCACAGGGGAGAGGAGCTCTGGGGCCAACGTCCTGACTTTC. It codes for CATGERSSGANVLTF. The chain carries TRBV10-3 and TRBJ2-6; D perhaps matches TRBD1 (6 bases). V shed 10 bases and J shed 0 bases, with 13 bases lying between them. The germline gives CDR1 ENHRY, CDR2 SYGVKD. There are 15 residues in the CDR3.

This chain joins TRBV5-6 and TRBJ1-3; D unclear. Germline V gene data show CDR1 as SGHDT and CDR2 as YYEEEE. V was cut by 7 bases and J by 0 bases, with 11 bases left in between. The CDR3 consists of 14 residues. The DNA of the CDR3 is TGTGCCAGCGTCGGACGGAACTCTGGAAACACCATATATTTT. This translates into CASVGRNSGNTIYF.